These 11 T cell receptor beta chains originate from one sample sequenced in a study of blood T cell repertoires in COVID-19 (TCRdb year 2020). The library was prepared using the immunoSEQ multiplex PCR assay. Not all clones reach the TCRdb copy of this immuneACCESS table, which keeps in-frame sequences only. Checked studies attribute under half of the gap to unresolved V genes and leave the rest unexplained. Present in this sample are under 60,000 clones, 83% of which were seen just once. The leading ten clones occupy approximately 5.3% of the sample. Sequenced material: peripheral blood. The receptors stem from a human donor in a cohort sampled during active COVID-19.

The chain has TRBV28 and TRBJ1-5; D uncertain. V lost 6 bases and J 7 bases, leaving 10 bases between the germline ends. Germline V gives CDR1 MDHEN, CDR2 SYDVKM. CDR3 length equals 12 residues. CDR3: CASRNNLQPQHF. CDR3 nucleotides: TGTGCCAGCAGAAACAATTTGCAGCCCCAGCATTTT.

The chain recombines TRBV4-3 with TRBJ1-3; D unclear. CDR1 and CDR2 from the germline V gene are LGHNA and YSLEER. Trimming stripped 1 base from V and 3 bases from J, with 10 bases between. The CDR3 covers 15 residues. The CDR3 sequence is CASSQAVGGGNTIYF. CDR3 in DNA: TGCGCCAGCAGCCAAGCGGTCGGTGGTGGAAACACCATATATTTT.

The gene calls are TRBV19 and TRBJ2-2; 8 bases are shared with TRBD1. The germline gives CDR1 LNHDA, CDR2 SQIVND (reference sequence). Trimming at V came to 6 bases and at J to 8 bases, leaving 8 bases not matched to a gene. The CDR3 is 14 amino acids. The CDR3 DNA sequence: TGTGCCAGTAGGGGGACAGGTCTAACAGGGGAGCTGTTTTTT. This translates into CASRGTGLTGELFF.

Turning to this clone: Other DNA sequences in the sample encode the same CDR3. This chain connects TRBV30 to TRBJ2-2; 10 bases align to TRBD2. The V gene end was trimmed by 1 base and the J gene end by 2 bases; junction bases not matched to a gene: 4. This CDR3 region has 16 residues. Germline-derived CDR1 and CDR2 are GTSNPN and SVGIG (reference sequence). CDR3: CAWSGLAGANTGELFF. The CDR3 nucleotides read TGTGCCTGGAGTGGGCTAGCGGGGGCCAACACCGGGGAGCTGTTTTTT. Drawing the rest from reference TRBV30 and TRBJ2-2, the complete variable domain is SQTIHQWPATLVQPVGSPLSLECTVEGTSNPNLYWYRQAAGRGLQLLFYSVGIGQISSEVPQNLSASRPQDRQFILSSKKLLLSDSGFYLCAWSGLAGANTGELFFGEGSRLTVL.

The rearrangement links TRBV11-2 to TRBJ2-1; D is unclear. The CDR3 is 16 amino acids. V gave up 5 bases and J gave up 6 bases, with 20 bases separating them. In germline, CDR1 is SGHAT, CDR2 FQNNGV. CDR3 bases: TGTGCCAGCAGCCTATACGCACAACGCACGGGCAATGAGCAGTTCTTC. It encodes CASSLYAQRTGNEQFF.

CDR3 nucleotide sequence: TGCGCCAGCAGCGGGGAGGGCTATGGCTACACCTTC. Translation: CASSGEGYGYTF. V is TRBV5-1 and J is TRBJ1-2; the D is unclear. The CDR3 sequence is 12 residues long. Germline lookup yields CDR1 SGHRS and CDR2 YFSETQ. V was pared by 4 bases and J by 4 bases, with 8 bases between.

J is TRBJ2-6 and V is TRBV5-5; no clear D gene. CDR1 SGHKS and CDR2 YYEKEE come from the germline V gene (reference sequence). The CDR3 extends over 16 amino acids. V gave up 3 bases and J gave up 0 bases, with 10 bases separating them. The CDR3 region has the DNA TGTGCCAGCAGCTCCTCCCTAAGCTCTGGGGCCAACGTCCTGACTTTC. Encoded protein: CASSSSLSSGANVLTF.

The gene calls are TRBV11-3 and TRBJ2-3, with D uncertain. V was clipped by 4 bases and J by 2 bases, with 10 bases between them. Germline loops: CDR1 SGHNT, CDR2 YENEEA. This CDR3 contains 14 residues. In DNA, the CDR3 is TGTGCCAGCAGCTCCACTCTAAACACAGATACGCAGTATTTT. Translation gives CASSSTLNTDTQYF.

The chain has TRBV7-8 and TRBJ1-2, with D hard to call. Germline V gene data show CDR1 as SGHVS and CDR2 as FQNEAQ. Between the trimmed V and J ends, which lost 5 bases and 8 bases, there was a span of 15 bases. The CDR3 covers 13 residues. As DNA, the CDR3 is TGTGCCAGCAGCCCCCGTGCCGCGTCGGGCTACACCTTC. Protein: CASSPRAASGYTF.

The chain recombines TRBV19 with TRBJ2-5; tentative D call: TRBD2 (5 bases). Germline lookup yields CDR1 LNHDA and CDR2 SQIVND (reference sequence). This CDR3 is built from 14 residues. V dropped 4 bases and J dropped 2 bases, with 11 bases sitting between them. CDR3 amino acids: CASSNRGQQETQYF. CDR3 DNA sequence: TGTGCCAGTAGTAACCGGGGTCAGCAAGAGACCCAGTACTTC.

This sequence joins TRBV11-3 and TRBJ2-2, with TRBD2 matching 12 bases. CDR3 length equals 16 residues. In germline, CDR1 is SGHNT, CDR2 YENEEA. The ends lost 5 bases at V and 6 bases at J; junction bases unmatched: 7. The CDR3 protein is CASSPPSGGEAGELFF. In nucleotides, the CDR3 is TGTGCCAGCAGCCCCCCTAGCGGGGGGGAGGCCGGGGAGCTGTTTTTT. Using reference TRBV11-3 and TRBJ2-2 for the parts outside the CDR3, the full variable domain is EAGVVQSPRYKIIEKKQPVAFWCNPISGHNTLYWYLQNLGQGPELLIRYENEEAVDDSQLPKDRFSAERLKGVDSTLKIQPAELGDSAVYLCASSPPSGGEAGELFFGEGSRLTVL.